The rows below give T cell receptor beta chains drawn from one sample of a study of cytomegalovirus exposure and HLA in healthy donors. Assay used: immunoSEQ multiplex PCR; TCRdb lists only in-frame clones, some missing. The sample carries 150,000 to 200,000 clones, 70% recorded once. Sequenced: PBMCs. These receptors all come from a man aged 18 to 29 in good health and CMV-seropositive. Each CDR3 is given with its conserved first and last residue. A D gene is named only where the DNA matches it firmly. Some rows mark clone size as missing; the rest say once, few, many or name a class of expanded clone.

D: TRBD2; V: TRBV7-9; length: 16; J: TRBJ2-1; size: .; CDR3: CASSFPTSGRADEQFF; DNA: TGTGCCAGCAGCTTTCCGACTAGCGGGAGGGCCGATGAGCAGTTCTTC
D: TRBD1; V: TRBV29-1; length: 12; J: TRBJ1-1; size: .; CDR3: CSVRWDRTEAFF; DNA: TGCAGCGTTCGGTGGGACAGGACTGAAGCTTTCTTT
D: .; V: TRBV7-9; length: 14; J: TRBJ1-3; size: .; CDR3: CASSLAEPGNTIYF; DNA: TGTGCCAGCAGCTTAGCAGAGCCTGGAAACACCATATATTTT
D: TRBD2; V: TRBV29-1; length: 14; J: TRBJ2-2; size: .; CDR3: CSVASGGNTGELFF; DNA: TGCAGCGTAGCTAGCGGAGGGAACACCGGGGAGCTGTTTTTT
D: TRBD2; V: TRBV7-9; length: 18; J: TRBJ2-1; size: .; CDR3: CASSLVTASGGGYNEQFF; DNA: TGTGCCAGCAGCTTAGTGACGGCTAGCGGGGGGGGATACAATGAGCAGTTCTTC
D: .; V: TRBV5-8; length: 11; J: TRBJ2-5; size: .; CDR3: CASSPSETQYF; DNA: TGTGCCAGCAGCCCGTCGGAGACCCAGTACTTC
D: .; V: TRBV29-1; length: 13; J: TRBJ2-3; size: .; CDR3: CSVLAELTDTQYF; DNA: TGCAGCGTCTTAGCGGAACTCACAGATACGCAGTATTTT
D: TRBD1; V: TRBV10-3; length: 15; J: TRBJ1-2; size: .; CDR3: CAISPGTGANYGYTF; DNA: TGTGCCATCAGCCCCGGGACAGGAGCTAACTATGGCTACACCTTC
D: .; V: TRBV27; length: 13; J: TRBJ2-2; size: .; CDR3: CASRRANTGELFF; DNA: TGTGCCAGCAGAAGAGCGAACACCGGGGAGCTGTTTTTT
D: TRBD1; V: TRBV4-1; length: 17; J: TRBJ1-2; size: .; CDR3: CASSQDVGDRGRGGYTF; DNA: TGCGCCAGCAGCCAAGATGTCGGAGACAGGGGGCGAGGAGGCTACACCTTC
D: .; V: TRBV7-2; length: 15; J: TRBJ1-2; size: .; CDR3: CASSPRVGTNYGYTF; DNA: TGTGCCAGCAGCCCACGGGTTGGAACCAACTATGGCTACACCTTC
D: TRBD2; V: TRBV6-6; length: 13; J: TRBJ2-5; size: .; CDR3: CASRGLALETQYF; DNA: TGTGCCAGCAGGGGACTAGCGTTGGAGACCCAGTACTTC
D: .; V: TRBV27; length: 14; J: TRBJ1-1; size: few; CDR3: CASSIRQGTTEAFF; DNA: TGTGCCAGCAGTATAAGACAAGGCACCACTGAAGCTTTCTTT
D: TRBD1; V: TRBV5-1; length: 16; J: TRBJ1-4; size: .; CDR3: CASSTGTVNTNEKLFF; DNA: TGCGCCAGCAGCACCGGGACAGTTAACACTAATGAAAAACTGTTTTTT
D: .; V: TRBV2; length: 12; J: TRBJ2-5; size: .; CDR3: CASSVDLETQYF; DNA: TGTGCCAGCAGTGTAGATTTGGAGACCCAGTACTTC
D: TRBD1; V: TRBV7-2; length: 13; J: TRBJ1-5; size: .; CDR3: CASSFTGDQPQHF; DNA: TGTGCCAGCAGCTTCACAGGGGATCAGCCCCAGCATTTT
D: .; V: TRBV21-1; length: 16; J: TRBJ1-5; size: .; CDR3: CASSNGDRDSDQPQHF; DNA: TGTGCCAGCAGCAATGGGGACCGGGACAGCGATCAGCCCCAGCATTTT
D: TRBD2; V: TRBV14; length: 16; J: TRBJ2-5; size: .; CDR3: CASSLGLAASQETQYF; DNA: TGTGCCAGCAGCCTGGGACTAGCGGCGTCCCAAGAGACCCAGTACTTC
D: .; V: TRBV6-1; length: 14; J: TRBJ1-1; size: .; CDR3: CASRAREANTEAFF; DNA: TGTGCCAGCAGAGCCAGGGAGGCGAACACTGAAGCTTTCTTT
D: .; V: TRBV6-5; length: 14; J: TRBJ1-2; size: .; CDR3: CASSLTQANYGYTF; DNA: TGTGCCAGCAGCCTAACTCAAGCTAACTATGGCTACACCTTC
D: TRBD2; V: TRBV7-3; length: 14; J: TRBJ2-3; size: few; CDR3: CASSPSGGTDTQYF; DNA: TGTGCCAGCAGCCCTAGCGGGGGCACAGATACGCAGTATTTT
D: TRBD2; V: TRBV28; length: 15; J: TRBJ2-5; size: .; CDR3: CATILGVAGVETQYF; DNA: TGTGCCACCATCCTCGGAGTAGCGGGGGTTGAGACCCAGTACTTC
D: TRBD1; V: TRBV6-5; length: 14; J: TRBJ1-3; size: few; CDR3: CASSRGGQGNTIYF; DNA: TGTGCCAGCAGTCGAGGCGGACAGGGGAACACCATATATTTT
D: TRBD2; V: TRBV9; length: 14; J: TRBJ2-1; size: .; CDR3: CASSVVLAGGWQFF; DNA: TGTGCCAGCAGCGTAGTCCTAGCGGGGGGGTGGCAGTTCTTC
D: TRBD2; V: TRBV5-1; length: 14; J: TRBJ2-5; size: .; CDR3: CASSLAGGPETQYF; DNA: TGCGCCAGCAGCTTAGCGGGGGGGCCGGAGACCCAGTACTTC
D: .; V: TRBV27; length: 15; J: TRBJ1-5; size: .; CDR3: CASSFRAGADQPQHF; DNA: TGTGCCAGCAGTTTCAGGGCGGGAGCCGATCAGCCCCAGCATTTT
D: .; V: TRBV28; length: 14; J: TRBJ1-2; size: .; CDR3: CASSLARQDYGYTF; DNA: TGTGCCAGCAGTTTAGCGCGACAGGACTATGGCTACACCTTC
D: TRBD2; V: TRBV7-9; length: 15; J: TRBJ2-3; size: .; CDR3: CASSFSGRPTDTQYF; DNA: TGTGCCAGCAGCTTCAGCGGGAGACCCACAGATACGCAGTATTTT
D: TRBD1; V: TRBV18; length: 16; J: TRBJ1-2; size: .; CDR3: CASSPSGTGAVYGYTF; DNA: TGTGCCAGCTCACCCTCCGGGACAGGGGCCGTTTATGGCTACACCTTC
D: TRBD2; V: TRBV11-1; length: 14; J: TRBJ2-3; size: .; CDR3: CASSSSGGFPTQYF; DNA: TGTGCCAGCAGCTCGAGCGGGGGGTTCCCGACGCAGTATTTT
D: .; V: TRBV5-4; length: 15; J: TRBJ2-3; size: few; CDR3: CASRRDLQGTDTQYF; DNA: TGTGCCAGCAGGCGGGACCTCCAGGGCACAGATACGCAGTATTTT
D: .; V: TRBV5-1; length: 15; J: TRBJ1-5; size: once; CDR3: CASSLLGASNQPQHF; DNA: TGCGCCAGCAGCTTGCTAGGGGCCAGCAATCAGCCCCAGCATTTT
D: TRBD1; V: TRBV7-8; length: 15; J: TRBJ1-2; size: .; CDR3: CASSSRQGANYGYTF; DNA: TGTGCCAGCAGCTCCCGACAGGGGGCTAACTATGGCTACACCTTC
D: TRBD2; V: TRBV30; length: 15; J: TRBJ2-1; size: .; CDR3: CAWTARLAGSNEQFF; DNA: TGTGCCTGGACCGCACGGCTAGCGGGATCCAATGAGCAGTTCTTC
D: TRBD2; V: TRBV9; length: 14; J: TRBJ2-5; size: .; CDR3: CASSASGGKETQYF; DNA: TGTGCCAGCAGCGCTAGCGGGGGCAAAGAGACCCAGTACTTC
D: TRBD1; V: TRBV7-9; length: 16; J: TRBJ2-5; size: .; CDR3: CASSLDETGYQETQYF; DNA: TGTGCCAGCAGCTTAGATGAGACAGGGTACCAAGAGACCCAGTACTTC
D: .; V: TRBV7-9; length: 15; J: TRBJ2-3; size: .; CDR3: CASSRQISSTDTQYF; DNA: TGTGCCAGCAGCAGACAGATTTCCAGCACAGATACGCAGTATTTT
D: .; V: TRBV6-1; length: 10; J: TRBJ2-3; size: .; CDR3: CASEEGSVTF; DNA: TGTGCCAGCGAGGAGGGGTCGGTTACTTTT
D: .; V: TRBV7-2; length: 13; J: TRBJ2-1; size: few; CDR3: CASSPGPAGEQFF; DNA: TGTGCCAGCAGCCCCGGACCCGCGGGTGAGCAGTTCTTC
D: TRBD2; V: TRBV5-1; length: 14; J: TRBJ2-3; size: .; CDR3: CASSWERGGDTQYF; DNA: TGCGCCAGCAGCTGGGAGCGGGGGGGCGATACGCAGTATTTT
D: .; V: TRBV29-1; length: 13; J: TRBJ2-5; size: few; CDR3: CSVETNRGRSQYF; DNA: TGCAGCGTTGAAACCAACCGGGGTAGGTCCCAGTACTTC
D: TRBD2; V: TRBV4-2; length: 14; J: TRBJ2-1; size: .; CDR3: CASSPPGSGMKEFF; DNA: TGTGCCAGCAGCCCCCCGGGAAGCGGGATGAAGGAGTTCTTC
D: .; V: TRBV6-4; length: 15; J: TRBJ2-3; size: few; CDR3: CASSDTGMGTDTQYF; DNA: TGTGCCAGCAGTGATACGGGGATGGGCACAGATACGCAGTATTTT
D: TRBD1; V: TRBV2; length: 16; J: TRBJ2-6; size: .; CDR3: CASSWQGARGANVLTF; DNA: TGTGCCAGCAGTTGGCAGGGGGCGCGCGGGGCCAACGTCCTGACTTTC
D: .; V: TRBV11-2; length: 17; J: TRBJ1-4; size: .; CDR3: CASSHPVGGESNEKLFF; DNA: TGTGCCAGCAGCCACCCGGTGGGAGGGGAGTCTAATGAAAAACTGTTTTTT
D: TRBD2; V: TRBV4-1; length: 15; J: TRBJ2-2; size: .; CDR3: CASSIAGTNTGELFF; DNA: TGCGCCAGCAGCATAGCGGGGACGAACACCGGGGAGCTGTTTTTT
D: .; V: TRBV30; length: 15; J: TRBJ1-3; size: .; CDR3: CAWSGDRRSGNTIYF; DNA: TGTGCCTGGAGTGGAGACAGGCGCTCTGGAAACACCATATATTTT
D: TRBD2; V: TRBV5-4; length: 16; J: TRBJ2-1; size: .; CDR3: CASSLVELAGALEQFF; DNA: TGTGCCAGCAGCTTGGTGGAACTAGCGGGAGCGCTTGAGCAGTTCTTC
D: .; V: TRBV5-1; length: 15; J: TRBJ2-3; size: once; CDR3: CASSRTGPSTDTQYF; DNA: TGCGCCAGCAGTCGCACAGGTCCCAGCACAGATACGCAGTATTTT
D: TRBD1; V: TRBV7-2; length: 15; J: TRBJ1-6; size: few; CDR3: CASSLPQGATSPLHF; DNA: TGTGCCAGCAGCTTACCCCAGGGGGCGACTTCACCCCTCCACTTT
D: TRBD1; V: TRBV7-2; length: 14; J: TRBJ1-2; size: .; CDR3: CASSPGQGVNGYTF; DNA: TGTGCCAGCAGCCCGGGACAGGGGGTAAATGGCTACACCTTC
D: TRBD1; V: TRBV6-5; length: 13; J: TRBJ1-1; size: .; CDR3: CASREGASTEAFF; DNA: TGTGCCAGCAGGGAGGGGGCTAGCACTGAAGCTTTCTTT
D: .; V: TRBV19; length: 12; J: TRBJ1-5; size: .; CDR3: CASSSLDQPQHF; DNA: TGTGCCAGTAGTTCCCTCGATCAGCCCCAGCATTTT
D: TRBD1; V: TRBV18; length: 14; J: TRBJ2-5; size: .; CDR3: CASSPGTTGGTQYF; DNA: TGTGCCAGCTCACCCGGGACAACAGGGGGGACCCAGTACTTC
D: .; V: TRBV27; length: 15; J: TRBJ1-1; size: .; CDR3: CASSLSGAGNTEAFF; DNA: TGTGCCAGCAGTTTATCTGGGGCGGGAAACACTGAAGCTTTCTTT
D: TRBD1; V: TRBV5-1; length: 15; J: TRBJ1-2; size: .; CDR3: CASSAGPGRGDGYTF; DNA: TGCGCCAGCAGCGCAGGACCGGGCAGGGGGGATGGCTACACCTTC